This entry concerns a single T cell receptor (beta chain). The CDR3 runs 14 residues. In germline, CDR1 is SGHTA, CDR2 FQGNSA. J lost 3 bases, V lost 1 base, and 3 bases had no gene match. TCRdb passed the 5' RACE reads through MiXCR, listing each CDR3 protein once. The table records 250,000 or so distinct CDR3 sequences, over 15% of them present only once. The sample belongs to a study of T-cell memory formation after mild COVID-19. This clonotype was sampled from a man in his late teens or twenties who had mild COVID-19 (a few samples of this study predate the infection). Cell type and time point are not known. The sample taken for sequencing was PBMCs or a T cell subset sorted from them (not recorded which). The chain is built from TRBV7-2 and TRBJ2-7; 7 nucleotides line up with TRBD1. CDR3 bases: TGTGCCAGCAGCTTAGGCCCAGGGGGCTACGAGCAGTACTTC. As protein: CASSLGPGGYEQYF.